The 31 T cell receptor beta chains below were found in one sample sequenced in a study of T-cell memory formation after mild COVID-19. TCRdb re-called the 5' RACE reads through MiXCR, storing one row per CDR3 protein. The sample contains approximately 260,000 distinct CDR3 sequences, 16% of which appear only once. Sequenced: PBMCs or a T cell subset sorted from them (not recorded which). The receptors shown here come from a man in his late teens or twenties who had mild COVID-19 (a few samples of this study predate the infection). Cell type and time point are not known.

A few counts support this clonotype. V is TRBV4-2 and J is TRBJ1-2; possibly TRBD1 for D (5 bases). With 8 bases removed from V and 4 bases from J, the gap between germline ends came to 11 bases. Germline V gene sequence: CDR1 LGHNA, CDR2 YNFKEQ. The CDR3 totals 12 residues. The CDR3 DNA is TGTGCCAGCTCTGTCGGGGCCTATGGCTACACCTTC. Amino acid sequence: CASSVGAYGYTF.

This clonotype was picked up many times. CDR3 amino acids: CASSDSTSGGDTQYF. The CDR3 bases are TGTGCCAGCAGTGACTCGACTAGCGGGGGGGATACGCAGTATTTT. The V and J genes are TRBV6-4 and TRBJ2-3, with 13 bases lining up with TRBD2. The CDR3 loop spans 15 amino acids. The V gene end was trimmed by 0 bases and the J gene end by 6 bases; junction bases not matched to a gene: 0. Germline V gene sequence: CDR1 MRHNA, CDR2 SNTAGT.

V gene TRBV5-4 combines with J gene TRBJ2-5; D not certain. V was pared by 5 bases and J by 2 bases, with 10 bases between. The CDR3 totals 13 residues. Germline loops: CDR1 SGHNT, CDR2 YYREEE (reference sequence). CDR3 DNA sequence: TGTGCCAGCAGGTCGTGGTCACAAGAGACCCAGTACTTC. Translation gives CASRSWSQETQYF.

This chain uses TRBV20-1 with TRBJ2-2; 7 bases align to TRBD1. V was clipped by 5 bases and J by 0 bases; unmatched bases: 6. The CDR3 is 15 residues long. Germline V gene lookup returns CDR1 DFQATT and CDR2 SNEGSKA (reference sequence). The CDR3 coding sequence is TGCAGTGCTCCGGGACAGCCCACGAACACCGGGGAGCTGTTTTTT. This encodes CSAPGQPTNTGELFF.

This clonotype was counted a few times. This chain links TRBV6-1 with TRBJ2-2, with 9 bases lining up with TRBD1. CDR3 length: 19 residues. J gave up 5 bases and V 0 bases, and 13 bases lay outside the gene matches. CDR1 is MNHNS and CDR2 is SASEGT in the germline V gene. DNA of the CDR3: TGTGCCAGCAGTGAAGCGATGTGGAGGAGGACAGGGGTTACCGGGGAGCTGTTTTTT. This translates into CASSEAMWRRTGVTGELFF.

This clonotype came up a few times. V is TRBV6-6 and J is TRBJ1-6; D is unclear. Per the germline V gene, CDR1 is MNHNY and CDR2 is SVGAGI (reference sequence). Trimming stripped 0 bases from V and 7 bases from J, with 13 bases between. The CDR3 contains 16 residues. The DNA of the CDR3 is TGTGCCAGCAGTTACTCGTGGGAGGTTGGCAATTCACCCCTCCACTTT. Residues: CASSYSWEVGNSPLHF.

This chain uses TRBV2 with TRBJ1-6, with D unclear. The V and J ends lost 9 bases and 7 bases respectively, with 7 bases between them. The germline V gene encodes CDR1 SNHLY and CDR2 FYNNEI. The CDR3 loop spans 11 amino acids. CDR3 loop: CASTRNSPLHF. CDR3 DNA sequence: TGTGCCAGTACAAGGAATTCACCCCTCCACTTT.

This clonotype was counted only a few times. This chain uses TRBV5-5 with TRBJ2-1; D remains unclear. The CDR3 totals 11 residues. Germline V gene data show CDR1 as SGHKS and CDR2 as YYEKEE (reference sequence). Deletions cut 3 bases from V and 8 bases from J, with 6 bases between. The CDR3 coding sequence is TGTGCCAGCAGCTGGCTGCATGAGCAGTTCTTC. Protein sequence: CASSWLHEQFF.

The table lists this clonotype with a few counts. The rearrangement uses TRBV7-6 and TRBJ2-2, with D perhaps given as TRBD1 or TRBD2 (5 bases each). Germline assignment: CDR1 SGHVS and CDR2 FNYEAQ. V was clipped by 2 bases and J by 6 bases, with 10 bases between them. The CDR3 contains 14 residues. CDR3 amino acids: CASSLIGDAGELFF. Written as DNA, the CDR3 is TGTGCCAGCAGCTTAATCGGGGACGCCGGGGAGCTGTTTTTT.

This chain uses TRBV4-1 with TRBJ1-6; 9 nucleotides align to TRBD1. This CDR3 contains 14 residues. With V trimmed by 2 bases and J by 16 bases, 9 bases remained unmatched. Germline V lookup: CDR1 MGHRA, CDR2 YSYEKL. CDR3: CASSQLTGGLGLHF. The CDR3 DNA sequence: TGCGCCAGCAGCCAATTGACAGGGGGATTGGGGCTCCACTTT.

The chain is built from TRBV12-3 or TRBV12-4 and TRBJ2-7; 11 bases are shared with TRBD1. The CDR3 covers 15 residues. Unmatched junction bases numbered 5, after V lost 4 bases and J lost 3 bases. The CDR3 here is CASSSPGQGVYEQYF. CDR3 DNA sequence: TGTGCCAGCAGTTCGCCGGGACAGGGGGTCTACGAGCAGTACTTC.

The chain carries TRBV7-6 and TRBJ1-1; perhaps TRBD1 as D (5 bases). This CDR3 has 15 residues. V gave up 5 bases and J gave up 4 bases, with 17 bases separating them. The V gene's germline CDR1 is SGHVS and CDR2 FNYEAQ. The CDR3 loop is CASSPEPGSGTEAFF. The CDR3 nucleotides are TGTGCCAGCAGCCCCGAACCAGGGTCCGGCACTGAAGCTTTCTTT.

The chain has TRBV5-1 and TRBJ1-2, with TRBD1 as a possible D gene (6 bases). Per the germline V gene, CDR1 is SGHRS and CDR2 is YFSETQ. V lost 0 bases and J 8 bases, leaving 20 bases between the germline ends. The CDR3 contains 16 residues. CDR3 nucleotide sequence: TGCGCCAGCAGCTTGGCCCTCCGTGGGGGGGCAGAAGGCTACACCTTC. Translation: CASSLALRGGAEGYTF.

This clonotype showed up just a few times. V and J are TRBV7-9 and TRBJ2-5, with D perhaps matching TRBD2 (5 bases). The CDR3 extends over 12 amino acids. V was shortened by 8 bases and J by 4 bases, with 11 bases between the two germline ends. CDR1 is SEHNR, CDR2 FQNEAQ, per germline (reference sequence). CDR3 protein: CASRGGTETQYF. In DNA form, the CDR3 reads TGTGCCAGCCGAGGAGGTACAGAGACCCAGTACTTC.

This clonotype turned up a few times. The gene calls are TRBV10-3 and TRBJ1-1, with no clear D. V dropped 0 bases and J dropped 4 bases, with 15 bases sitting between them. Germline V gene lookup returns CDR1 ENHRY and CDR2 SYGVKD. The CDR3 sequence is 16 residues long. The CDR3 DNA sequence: TGTGCCATCAGTGAGTCGACTCGGGTTCTGGGCACTGAAGCTTTCTTT. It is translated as CAISESTRVLGTEAFF.

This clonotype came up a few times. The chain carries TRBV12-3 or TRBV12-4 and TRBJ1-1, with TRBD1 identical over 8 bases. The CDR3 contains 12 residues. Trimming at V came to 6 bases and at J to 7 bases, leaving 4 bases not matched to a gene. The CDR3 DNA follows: TGTGCCAGCAGACTTGGGACAGGTGAAGCTTTCTTT. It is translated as CASRLGTGEAFF.

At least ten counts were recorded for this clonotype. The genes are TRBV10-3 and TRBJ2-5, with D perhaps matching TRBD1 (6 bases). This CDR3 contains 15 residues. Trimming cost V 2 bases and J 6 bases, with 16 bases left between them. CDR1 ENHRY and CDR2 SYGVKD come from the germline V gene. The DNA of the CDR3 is TGTGCCATCAGTGAGACAGGGAGAAGAGGACAGACCCAGTACTTC. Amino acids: CAISETGRRGQTQYF.

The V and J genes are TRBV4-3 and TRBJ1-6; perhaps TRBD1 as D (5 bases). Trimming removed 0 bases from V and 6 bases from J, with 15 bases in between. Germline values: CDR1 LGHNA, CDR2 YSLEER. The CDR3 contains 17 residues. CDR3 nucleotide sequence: TGCGCCAGCAGCCAAGATAGTGGGGGACTGATTAATTCACCCCTCCACTTT. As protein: CASSQDSGGLINSPLHF.

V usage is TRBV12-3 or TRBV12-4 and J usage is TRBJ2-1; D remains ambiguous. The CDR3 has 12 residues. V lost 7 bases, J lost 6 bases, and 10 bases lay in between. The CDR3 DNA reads TGTGCCAGCAATGAAGCCTTCAATGAGCAGTTCTTC. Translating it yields CASNEAFNEQFF.

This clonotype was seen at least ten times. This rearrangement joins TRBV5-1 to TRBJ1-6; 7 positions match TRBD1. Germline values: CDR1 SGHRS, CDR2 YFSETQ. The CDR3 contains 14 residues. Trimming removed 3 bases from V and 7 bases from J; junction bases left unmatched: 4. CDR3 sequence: CASSSQTGNSPLHF. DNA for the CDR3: TGCGCCAGCAGCTCCCAGACAGGGAATTCACCCCTCCACTTT.

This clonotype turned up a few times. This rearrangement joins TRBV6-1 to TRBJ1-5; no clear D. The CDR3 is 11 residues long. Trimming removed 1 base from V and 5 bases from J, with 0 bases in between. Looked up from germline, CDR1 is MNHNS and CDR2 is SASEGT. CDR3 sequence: CASSEDQPQHF. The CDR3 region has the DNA TGTGCCAGCAGTGAAGATCAGCCCCAGCATTTT.

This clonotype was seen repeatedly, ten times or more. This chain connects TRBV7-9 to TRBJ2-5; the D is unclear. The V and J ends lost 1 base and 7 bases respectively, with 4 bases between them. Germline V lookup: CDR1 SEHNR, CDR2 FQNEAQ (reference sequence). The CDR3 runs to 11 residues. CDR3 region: CASSLGGTQYF. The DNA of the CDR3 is TGTGCCAGCAGCTTAGGCGGGACCCAGTACTTC. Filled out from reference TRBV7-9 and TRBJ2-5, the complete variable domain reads DTGVSQNPRHKITKRGQNVTFRCDPISEHNRLYWYRQTLGQGPEFLTYFQNEAQLEKSRLLSDRFSAERPKGSFSTLEIQRTEQGDSAMYLCASSLGGTQYFGPGTRLLVL.

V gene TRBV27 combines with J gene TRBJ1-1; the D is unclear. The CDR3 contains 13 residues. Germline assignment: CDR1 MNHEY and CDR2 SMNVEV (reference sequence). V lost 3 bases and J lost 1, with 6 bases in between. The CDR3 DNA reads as TGTGCCAGCAGTTTTAGGCAGAACACTGAAGCTTTCTTT. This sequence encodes CASSFRQNTEAFF.

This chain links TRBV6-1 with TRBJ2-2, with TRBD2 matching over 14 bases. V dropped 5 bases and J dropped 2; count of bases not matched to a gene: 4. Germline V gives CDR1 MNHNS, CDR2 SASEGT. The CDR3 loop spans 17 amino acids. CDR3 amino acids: CASSPGLAGVNTGELFF. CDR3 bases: TGTGCCAGCAGTCCGGGACTAGCGGGGGTTAACACCGGGGAGCTGTTTTTT.

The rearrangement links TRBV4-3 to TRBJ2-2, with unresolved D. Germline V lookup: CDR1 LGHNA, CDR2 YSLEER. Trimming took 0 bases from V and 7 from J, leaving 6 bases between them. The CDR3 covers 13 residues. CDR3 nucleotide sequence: TGCGCCAGCAGCCAAGACGAGTACGGGGAGCTGTTTTTT. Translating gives CASSQDEYGELFF.

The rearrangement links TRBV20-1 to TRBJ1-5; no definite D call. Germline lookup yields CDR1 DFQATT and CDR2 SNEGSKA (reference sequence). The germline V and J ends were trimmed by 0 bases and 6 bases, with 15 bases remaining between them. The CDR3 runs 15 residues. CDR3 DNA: TGCAGTGCTAGAGATCCCCGGGGTTTAAGTCAGCCCCAGCATTTT. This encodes CSARDPRGLSQPQHF.

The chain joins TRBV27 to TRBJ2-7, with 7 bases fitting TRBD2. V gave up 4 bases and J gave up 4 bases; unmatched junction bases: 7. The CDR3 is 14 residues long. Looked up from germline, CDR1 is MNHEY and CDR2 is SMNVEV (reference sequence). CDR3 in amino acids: CASSSGTIPYEQYF. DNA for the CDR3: TGTGCCAGCAGTTCCGGGACTATACCTTACGAGCAGTACTTC.

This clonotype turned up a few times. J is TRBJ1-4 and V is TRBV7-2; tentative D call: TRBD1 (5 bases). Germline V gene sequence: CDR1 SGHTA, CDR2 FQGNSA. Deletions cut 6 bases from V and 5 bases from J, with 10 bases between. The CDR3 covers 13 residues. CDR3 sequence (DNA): TGTGCCAGCAGTCGGGACGGGAATGAAAAACTGTTTTTT. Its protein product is CASSRDGNEKLFF.

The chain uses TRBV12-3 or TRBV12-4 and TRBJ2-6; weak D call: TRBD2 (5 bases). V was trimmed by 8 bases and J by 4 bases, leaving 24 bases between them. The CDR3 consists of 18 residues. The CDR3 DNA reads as TGTGCCAGCTCTGAAGACGGAGTCATCCCGGGAGGGGCCAACGTCCTGACTTTC. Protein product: CASSEDGVIPGGANVLTF.

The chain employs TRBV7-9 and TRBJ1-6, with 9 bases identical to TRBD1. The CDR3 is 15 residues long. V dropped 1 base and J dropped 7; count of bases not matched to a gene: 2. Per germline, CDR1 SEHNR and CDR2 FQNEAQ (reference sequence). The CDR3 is CASSLGDRVNSPLHF. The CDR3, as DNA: TGTGCCAGCAGCTTAGGGGACAGGGTAAATTCACCCCTCCACTTT.

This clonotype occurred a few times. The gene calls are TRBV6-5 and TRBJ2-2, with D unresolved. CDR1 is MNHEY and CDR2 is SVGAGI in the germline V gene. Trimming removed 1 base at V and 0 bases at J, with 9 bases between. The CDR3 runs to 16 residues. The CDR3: CASSYLGLANTGELFF. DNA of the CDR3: TGTGCCAGCAGTTACTTAGGCCTCGCGAACACCGGGGAGCTGTTTTTT.